The 10 T cell receptor beta chains given below trace back to one sample, sequenced in a study of T-cell memory formation after mild COVID-19. TCRdb re-called the 5' RACE reads through MiXCR, storing one row per CDR3 protein. Here the sample spans 300,000 to 400,000 distinct CDR3 sequences, roughly 13% being singletons. Specimen: PBMCs or a T cell subset sorted from them (not recorded which). These receptors were collected from a man between 18 and 29 years old who had mild COVID-19 (a few samples of this study predate the infection). Cell type and time point are not known.

This clonotype was counted a few times. Written as DNA, the CDR3 is TGTGTCGCGGACAGGGGATCGATGAGAAACATTCAGTACTTC. Translated, it gives CVADRGSMRNIQYF. The chain uses TRBV6-6 and TRBJ2-4, with TRBD1 matching 9 bases. CDR1 is MNHNY, CDR2 SVGAGI, per germline (reference sequence). This CDR3 contains 14 residues.

A few counts support this clonotype. The chain recombines TRBV15 with TRBJ2-1; 7 nucleotides match TRBD1. From germline, CDR1 is LNHNV and CDR2 YYDKDF (reference sequence). CDR3 length: 15 residues. The junction had 12 bases not matched to a gene; V was cut back by 0 bases and J by 13 bases. The CDR3 DNA sequence: TGTGCCACCAGCAGAGAAACAGGGGTTGGCTCCGGACAGTTCTTC. This translates into CATSRETGVGSGQFF. Full variable domain (rest looked up from reference TRBV15 and TRBJ2-1): DAMVIQNPRYQVTQFGKPVTLSCSQTLNHNVMYWYQQKSSQAPKLLFHYYDKDFNNEADTPDNFQSRRPNTSFCFLDIRSPGLGDTAMYLCATSRETGVGSGQFFGPGTRLTVL.

In this sample, this clonotype turned up many times. The chain employs TRBV25-1 and TRBJ1-1; perhaps TRBD1 as D (6 bases). This CDR3 spans 14 amino acids. The V gene's germline CDR1 is MGHDK and CDR2 SYGVNS. V was shortened by 5 bases and J by 5 bases, with 15 bases between the two germline ends. The CDR3 bases are TGTGCCAGCAGTCTAGGGGGGGCAGGGACTGAAGCTTTCTTT. Its translation: CASSLGGAGTEAFF.

The sample holds a few counts of this clonotype. This rearrangement joins TRBV20-1 to TRBJ1-1; TRBD1 is a possible D gene (6 bases). Germline V gene data show CDR1 as DFQATT and CDR2 as SNEGSKA (reference sequence). The germline V and J ends were trimmed by 0 bases and 4 bases, with 12 bases remaining between them. There are 14 residues in the CDR3. Written as DNA, the CDR3 is TGCAGTGCTAGAGAGGGGGGGCCACGCACTGAAGCTTTCTTT. It encodes CSAREGGPRTEAFF.

The chain's CDR3 is CANHCPAGTGGFTDTQYF. CDR3 DNA: TGTGCCAACCACTGCCCGGCCGGGACAGGGGGATTCACAGATACGCAGTATTTT. The chain carries TRBV6-5 and TRBJ2-3, with TRBD1 identical over 11 bases. V trimming: 10 bases; J trimming: 2 bases; junction bases outside the gene matches: 17. The CDR3 sequence is 18 residues long. The germline V gene encodes CDR1 MNHEY and CDR2 SVGAGI.

This clonotype showed up many times. The rearrangement joins TRBV7-9 to TRBJ1-2; D call uncertain. CDR3 length: 11 amino acids. Germline assignment: CDR1 SEHNR and CDR2 FQNEAQ (reference sequence). V was cut by 5 bases and J by 4 bases, with 5 bases left in between. The CDR3 loop reads CASSTRYGYTF. The CDR3 bases are TGTGCCAGCAGCACCCGCTATGGCTACACCTTC.

This clonotype was observed a few times. The J gene is TRBJ2-1, the V gene TRBV5-1, with TRBD2 as a possible D gene (5 bases). This CDR3 has 17 residues. Germline CDR1 SGHRS, CDR2 YFSETQ. The V end lost 0 bases, the J end lost 9 bases, and 22 bases lay between the germline ends. CDR3 bases: TGCGCCAGCAGCTTGGATCCGGGCAGGAGAGGTGGACTTGAGCAGTTCTTC. Translation: CASSLDPGRRGGLEQFF.

This chain joins TRBV11-3 and TRBJ2-2, with D possibly being TRBD2 (7 bases). There are 15 residues in the CDR3. Germline lookup yields CDR1 SGHNT and CDR2 YENEEA. V was shortened by 5 bases and J by 5 bases, with 15 bases between the two germline ends. The CDR3 DNA follows: TGTGCCAGCAGCCTCTCGAGGGGGGGTACCGGGGAGCTGTTTTTT. Protein product: CASSLSRGGTGELFF.

The chain employs TRBV7-9 and TRBJ1-1; no reliable D call. Germline V gene lookup returns CDR1 SEHNR and CDR2 FQNEAQ (reference sequence). This CDR3 has 15 amino acids. V was cut by 8 bases and J by 0 bases, with 16 bases left in between. CDR3 loop: CASGGGIGVNTEAFF. In DNA form, the CDR3 reads TGTGCCAGCGGCGGAGGGATCGGGGTGAACACTGAAGCTTTCTTT. The entire variable domain, with the rest obtained from reference TRBV7-9 and TRBJ1-1, is as follows: DTGVSQNPRHKITKRGQNVTFRCDPISEHNRLYWYRQTLGQGPEFLTYFQNEAQLEKSRLLSDRFSAERPKGSFSTLEIQRTEQGDSAMYLCASGGGIGVNTEAFFGQGTRLTVV.

This clonotype was counted between two and nine times. The chain recombines TRBV5-1 with TRBJ1-2; D unclear. Trimming left V 2 bases short and J 7 bases short, with 12 bases between. CDR1 and CDR2 from the germline V gene are SGHRS and YFSETQ. The CDR3 length is 13 residues. CDR3 sequence: CASSFGEVPGYTF. As DNA, the CDR3 is TGCGCCAGCAGCTTCGGGGAAGTCCCTGGCTACACCTTC.